This passage covers 30 T cell receptor beta chains from one sample sequenced in a study of human T cells and chemical hapten exposure. From the RACE reads, TCRdb called clonotypes with MiXCR, one entry per CDR3 protein. This sample carries about 120,000 distinct CDR3 sequences, roughly 13% of them seen once, and the ten largest clones take about 0.9%. Indicated time point: patch test 1, 2 weeks after DPC sensitization. The treatment was: therapeutic diphenylcyclopropenone sensitization with weekly scalp DPC. The specimen was whole blood, collected in connection with sensitization to the hapten diphenylcyclopropenone (DPC). These receptors all stem from a man between 18 and 35 years old with alopecia areata. Some clones in this sample may be carry-over from other donors' samples.

V gene TRBV5-6 combines with J gene TRBJ2-7; 7 bases are a match to TRBD1. The V gene's germline CDR1 is SGHDT and CDR2 YYEEEE. This CDR3 comprises 13 residues. Trimming removed 2 bases from V and 7 bases from J; junction bases left unmatched: 6. The chain's CDR3 is CASSFRGGGEQYV. The CDR3, as DNA: TGTGCCAGCAGCTTTCGAGGGGGCGGTGAGCAGTACGTC.

There are a few counts of this clonotype. This chain connects TRBV5-4 to TRBJ1-2, with D hard to call. V lost 4 bases and J lost 4, with 14 bases in between. Germline loops: CDR1 SGHNT, CDR2 YYREEE (reference sequence). The CDR3 runs to 14 residues. The CDR3, as DNA: TGTGCCAGCAGCCCACCCGGCAGTTCCTATGGCTACACCTTC. Protein: CASSPPGSSYGYTF.

This clonotype was seen many times. V and J are TRBV7-9 and TRBJ2-7; 10 nucleotides align to TRBD1. Looked up from germline, CDR1 is SEHNR and CDR2 is FQNEAQ (reference sequence). J lost 4 bases, V lost 5 bases, and 5 bases had no gene match. The CDR3 sequence is 14 residues long. The CDR3 DNA follows: TGTGCCAGCAGCGTCCGGGACAGGGGATACGAGCAGTACTTC. Amino acids: CASSVRDRGYEQYF.

As DNA, the CDR3 is TGTGCCAGCTGTTCCCCAGGACAGGGAGATTATGAGCAGTTCTTC. It encodes CASCSPGQGDYEQFF. The genes are TRBV6-2 or TRBV6-3 and TRBJ2-1; 8 nucleotides line up with TRBD1. The CDR3 consists of 15 residues. V was pared by 8 bases and J by 8 bases, with 14 bases of the junction left unmatched. Germline V gives CDR1 MNHEY, CDR2 SVGEGT.

V usage is TRBV19 and J usage is TRBJ2-7; 8 nucleotides agree with TRBD1. Germline-derived CDR1 and CDR2 are LNHDA and SQIVND (reference sequence). J gave up 3 bases and V 6 bases, and 7 bases lay outside the gene matches. The length of the CDR3 is 14 residues. The CDR3 DNA follows: TGTGCCAGTAGCACGGGACAGGCAAACTACGAGCAGTACTTC. This sequence encodes CASSTGQANYEQYF.

CDR3 region: CASSYWGGQATNEKLFF. The CDR3 DNA is TGTGCCAGCAGTTACTGGGGTGGACAAGCAACTAATGAAAAACTGTTTTTT. The chain is built from TRBV6-5 and TRBJ1-4, with D tentatively TRBD1 (5 bases). This CDR3 comprises 17 residues. V was trimmed by 1 base and J by 0 bases, leaving 12 bases between them. CDR1 is MNHEY, CDR2 SVGAGI, per germline.

This clonotype was detected a few times. The chain combines TRBV9 with TRBJ1-1; D is uncertain. The CDR3 spans 14 residues. The germline V gene has CDR1 SGDLS and CDR2 YYNGEE. V shed 3 bases and J shed 1 base, with 10 bases lying between them. CDR3 bases: TGTGCCAGCAGCGCCCAACAGCAGAACACTGAAGCTTTCTTT. Its translation is CASSAQQQNTEAFF.

V and J are TRBV4-3 and TRBJ1-2; TRBD1 matches at 7 bases. In germline, CDR1 is LGHNA, CDR2 YSLEER. CDR3 size: 15 residues. V was clipped by 2 bases and J by 6 bases; unmatched bases: 9. The CDR3 loop is CASSQPATGLDGYTF. The CDR3 DNA reads TGCGCCAGCAGCCAACCCGCGACAGGGCTCGATGGCTACACCTTC.

This rearrangement joins TRBV7-3 to TRBJ1-1; D not resolved. The V end lost 3 bases, the J end lost 1 base, and 6 bases lay between the germline ends. CDR3 size: 13 residues. Germline CDR1 is SGHTA and CDR2 is FQGTGA. The CDR3 DNA reads TGTGCCAGCAGCTTCGACAAGAACACTGAAGCTTTCTTT. Amino acids: CASSFDKNTEAFF.

V is TRBV7-3 and J is TRBJ2-1; TRBD1 aligns across 7 bases. Germline trimming cut 5 bases from V and 0 bases from J; bases unmatched to any gene: 4. Germline CDR1 SGHTA, CDR2 FQGTGA. The CDR3 spans 15 residues. This CDR3 is CASSPRTGSYNEQFF. The DNA of the CDR3 is TGTGCCAGCAGCCCCCGGACAGGCTCCTACAATGAGCAGTTCTTC.

In this sample, this clonotype turned up a few times. The DNA for the CDR3 is TGTGCCAGCAGCCACCTTGAAGAGCCCCAGCATTTT. It encodes CASSHLEEPQHF. V usage is TRBV3-1 and J usage is TRBJ1-5; D is undetermined. V was clipped by 3 bases and J by 8 bases, with 8 bases between them. The CDR3 extends over 12 amino acids. Germline V gives CDR1 LGHDT, CDR2 YNNKEL (reference sequence).

This chain uses TRBV24-1 with TRBJ2-3; weak D call: TRBD2 (6 bases). The V gene lost 3 bases and the J gene lost 1 base, with 10 bases spanning the gap. This CDR3 is 15 amino acids long. Germline V lookup: CDR1 KGHDR, CDR2 SFDVKD. Written as DNA, the CDR3 is TGTGCCACCAGTGATGGAGGGCGTGGCACAGATACGCAGTATTTT. Protein: CATSDGGRGTDTQYF.

There are a few counts of this clonotype. The chain uses TRBV28 and TRBJ2-1; D gene ambiguous. This CDR3 is 15 amino acids long. Germline-derived CDR1 and CDR2 are MDHEN and SYDVKM. With 1 base removed from V and 8 bases from J, the gap between germline ends came to 15 bases. CDR3 protein: CASSLSTERLHEQFF. For the CDR3, the DNA is TGTGCCAGCAGTTTATCCACCGAGAGGCTTCATGAGCAGTTCTTC.

A note on this clonotype: The junction departs from germline at one end; a sequencing error may be responsible. This rearrangement joins TRBV6-2 or TRBV6-3 to TRBJ2-1; a weak D match, TRBD2 (6 bases). In germline, CDR1 is MNHEY, CDR2 SVGEGT. The CDR3 contains 14 residues. For the CDR3, the DNA is TGTGCCAGCGGTCGGGGAGGACTGAAAAATGAGCGGTTCTTC. Protein sequence: CASGRGGLKNERFF.

The chain couples TRBV7-2 to TRBJ2-7; 8 positions agree with TRBD1. There are 14 residues in the CDR3. The germline V gene has CDR1 SGHTA and CDR2 FQGNSA. The CDR3: CASSLNTRDRPQDV. The CDR3 coding sequence is TGTGCCAGCAGCTTAAACACCAGGGACAGGCCCCAGGACGTC.

The sample holds many counts of this clonotype. The chain employs TRBV29-1 and TRBJ1-1, with D possibly being TRBD1 (6 bases). This CDR3 is 13 amino acids long. CDR1 and CDR2 from the germline V gene are SQVTM and ANQGSEA. With 7 bases removed from V and 4 bases from J, the gap between germline ends came to 16 bases. In DNA form, the CDR3 reads TGCAGCGGGACCGCTGGGGGCGTCACTGAAGCTTTCTTT. Protein product: CSGTAGGVTEAFF.

A few counts support this clonotype. V gene TRBV20-1 combines with J gene TRBJ2-7; 7 nucleotides line up with TRBD2. This CDR3 has 15 residues. Per germline, CDR1 DFQATT and CDR2 SNEGSKA (reference sequence). V shed 8 bases and J 4 bases; nucleotides not matched to a gene: 17. The chain's CDR3 is CSTTHPLGGSYEQYF. Written as DNA, the CDR3 is TGCAGTACCACCCACCCCCTGGGGGGGTCTTACGAGCAGTACTTC.

This clonotype was recorded a few times. The J gene is TRBJ1-3, the V gene TRBV11-1; D might be TRBD1 (6 bases). CDR3 length: 13 residues. Trimming shortened V by 4 bases and J by 7 bases, and 11 bases separated the two germline ends. Germline V CDR1 and CDR2: SGHAT, FQDESV (reference sequence). CDR3 region: CASSSTGANTIYF. For the CDR3, the DNA is TGTGCCAGCAGCTCTACGGGGGCGAACACCATATATTTT.

In DNA, the CDR3 is TGTGCCAGCGGACAGGGGGCGGATACGCAGTATTTT. It is translated as CASGQGADTQYF. The rearrangement joins TRBV11-2 to TRBJ2-3; 11 nucleotides agree with TRBD1. V shed 8 bases, J shed 6 bases, and the junction held 1 base outside the gene matches. The CDR3 extends over 12 amino acids. Germline CDR1 and CDR2: SGHAT and FQNNGV.

V and J are TRBV11-2 and TRBJ2-5, with TRBD1 matching 8 bases. The CDR3 consists of 15 residues. The germline V gene has CDR1 SGHAT and CDR2 FQNNGV. V gave up 5 bases and J gave up 6 bases; unmatched junction bases: 11. CDR3 protein: CASSRSGQGEKTQYF. DNA of the CDR3: TGTGCCAGCAGCCGCTCCGGACAGGGTGAAAAGACCCAGTACTTC. The full variable domain, its missing parts supplied by reference TRBV11-2 and TRBJ2-5, is EAGVAQSPRYKIIEKRQSVAFWCNPISGHATLYWYQQILGQGPKLLIQFQNNGVVDDSQLPKDRFSAERLKGVDSTLKIQPAKLEDSAVYLCASSRSGQGEKTQYFGPGTRLLVL.

This clonotype was recorded a few times. The chain joins TRBV7-9 to TRBJ2-1; D call uncertain. Trimming left V 1 base short and J 9 bases short, with 7 bases between. This CDR3 has 12 residues. CDR1 is SEHNR, CDR2 FQNEAQ, per germline (reference sequence). The CDR3 reads CASSLVRGEQFF. In DNA form, the CDR3 reads TGTGCCAGCAGCTTAGTCCGTGGTGAGCAGTTCTTC.

This clonotype has only a few counts. The rearrangement uses TRBV7-8 and TRBJ2-5, with D maybe TRBD1 (6 bases). The CDR3 is 13 amino acids. In germline, CDR1 is SGHVS, CDR2 FQNEAQ. Trimming removed 8 bases at V and 1 base at J, with 11 bases between. The CDR3 DNA sequence: TGTGCCAGCGGGGACATGGGCCAAGAGACCCAGTACTTC. Translating gives CASGDMGQETQYF.

This chain joins TRBV19 and TRBJ1-1; a possible D gene is TRBD1 (5 bases). The V gene lost 4 bases and the J gene lost 5 bases, with 14 bases spanning the gap. Germline lookup yields CDR1 LNHDA and CDR2 SQIVND (reference sequence). The CDR3 is made up of 14 amino acids. The CDR3 is CASSTTRGGTEAFF. The CDR3 region has the DNA TGTGCCAGTAGTACGACGCGGGGCGGTACTGAAGCTTTCTTT. The variable domain in full, with the rest retrieved from reference TRBV19 and TRBJ1-1, is DGGITQSPKYLFRKEGQNVTLSCEQNLNHDAMYWYRQDPGQGLRLIYYSQIVNDFQKGDIAEGYSVSREKKESFPLTVTSAQKNPTAFYLCASSTTRGGTEAFFGQGTRLTVV.

This clonotype was counted a few times. The rearrangement links TRBV4-3 to TRBJ1-6; D is perhaps TRBD1 (5 bases). This CDR3 is 20 amino acids long. Germline values: CDR1 LGHNA, CDR2 YSLEER. The germline V and J ends were trimmed by 0 bases and 5 bases, with 23 bases remaining between them. For the CDR3, the DNA is TGCGCCAGCAGCCAAGATAGCGTGGCGCCAGGGACCTCGGATAATTCACCCCTCCACTTT. Residues: CASSQDSVAPGTSDNSPLHF.

The gene calls are TRBV4-3 and TRBJ1-3, with unresolved D. Between the trimmed V and J ends, which lost 1 base and 4 bases, there was a span of 11 bases. The CDR3 is 15 residues long. Germline V CDR1 and CDR2: LGHNA, YSLEER. The CDR3 loop reads CASSQGFAEGNTIYF. In DNA, the CDR3 is TGCGCCAGCAGCCAAGGCTTTGCAGAAGGAAACACCATATATTTT.

V is TRBV23-1 and J is TRBJ2-3; D is uncertain. TRBV23-1 is identified as an open reading frame with a role that is uncertain. Trimming pared 3 bases from V and 4 bases from J, leaving 8 bases between. This CDR3 is 13 amino acids long. CDR3 sequence (DNA): TGCGCCAGCAGTCAGTCCGACGCAGATACGCAGTATTTT. Translated: CASSQSDADTQYF.

The chain recombines TRBV7-8 with TRBJ2-5; 7 positions agree with TRBD2. With V trimmed by 4 bases and J by 2 bases, 7 bases remained unmatched. In germline, CDR1 is SGHVS, CDR2 FQNEAQ. This CDR3 has 15 residues. The CDR3 is CASSSFGGGQETQYF. Here the CDR3 DNA reads TGTGCCAGCAGCTCTTTCGGCGGGGGACAAGAGACCCAGTACTTC. Using reference TRBV7-8 and TRBJ2-5 for the parts outside the CDR3, the full variable domain is GAGVSQSPRYKVAKRGQDVALRCDPISGHVSLFWYQQALGQGPEFLTYFQNEAQLDKSGLPSDRFFAERPEGSVSTLKIQRTQQEDSAVYLCASSSFGGGQETQYFGPGTRLLVL.

The rearrangement links TRBV11-2 to TRBJ2-4, with a tentative D call TRBD1 (6 bases). The CDR3 is 15 residues long. The germline gives CDR1 SGHAT, CDR2 FQNNGV. Deletions cut 5 bases from V and 0 bases from J, with 11 bases between. CDR3 amino acids: CASSGGQIAKNIQYF. The CDR3 region has the DNA TGTGCCAGCAGCGGCGGACAGATAGCCAAAAACATTCAGTACTTC. Together with reference TRBV11-2 and TRBJ2-4, the CDR3 gives the full variable domain: EAGVAQSPRYKIIEKRQSVAFWCNPISGHATLYWYQQILGQGPKLLIQFQNNGVVDDSQLPKDRFSAERLKGVDSTLKIQPAKLEDSAVYLCASSGGQIAKNIQYFGAGTRLSVL.

The chain links TRBV7-9 to TRBJ1-5; perhaps TRBD1 as D (5 bases). The CDR3 loop spans 14 amino acids. Germline loops: CDR1 SEHNR, CDR2 FQNEAQ (reference sequence). Deletions cut 1 base from V and 7 bases from J, with 11 bases between. The DNA of the CDR3 is TGTGCCAGCAGCTTAGACGGGGACCTCCAGCCCCAGCATTTT. It encodes CASSLDGDLQPQHF.

This chain uses TRBV9 with TRBJ1-2; 7 bases fit TRBD1. This CDR3 comprises 14 residues. V lost 0 bases to trimming and J lost 5 bases; unmatched junction nucleotides: 4. Germline CDR1 reads SGDLS; CDR2 reads YYNGEE. CDR3 sequence: CASSVEQGRYGYTF. In DNA form, the CDR3 reads TGTGCCAGCAGCGTAGAACAGGGGAGATATGGCTACACCTTC.